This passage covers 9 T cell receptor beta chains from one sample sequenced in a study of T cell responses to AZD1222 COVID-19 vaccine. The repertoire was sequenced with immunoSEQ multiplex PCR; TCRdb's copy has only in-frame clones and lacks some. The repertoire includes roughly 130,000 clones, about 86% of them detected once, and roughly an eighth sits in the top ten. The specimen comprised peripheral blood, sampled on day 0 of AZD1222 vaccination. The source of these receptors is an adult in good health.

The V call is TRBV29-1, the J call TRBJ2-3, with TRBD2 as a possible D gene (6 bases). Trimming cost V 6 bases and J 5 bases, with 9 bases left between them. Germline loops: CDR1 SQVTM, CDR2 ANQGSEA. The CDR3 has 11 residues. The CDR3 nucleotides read TGCAGCGTCGGGGGTAAAGATACGCAGTATTTT. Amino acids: CSVGGKDTQYF.

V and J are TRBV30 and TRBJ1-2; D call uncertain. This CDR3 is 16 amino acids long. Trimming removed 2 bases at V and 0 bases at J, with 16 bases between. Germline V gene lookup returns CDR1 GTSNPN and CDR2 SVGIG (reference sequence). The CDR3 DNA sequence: TGTGCCTGGAGTAGGACTGTGCGACGAACTAACTATGGCTACACCTTC. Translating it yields CAWSRTVRRTNYGYTF.

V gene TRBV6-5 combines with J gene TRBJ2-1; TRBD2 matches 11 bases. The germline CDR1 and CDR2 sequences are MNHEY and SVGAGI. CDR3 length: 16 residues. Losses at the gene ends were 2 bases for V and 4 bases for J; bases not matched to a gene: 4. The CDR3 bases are TGTGCCAGCAGTTACGGGCTAGCGGGGGGATACAATGAGCAGTTCTTC. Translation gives CASSYGLAGGYNEQFF.

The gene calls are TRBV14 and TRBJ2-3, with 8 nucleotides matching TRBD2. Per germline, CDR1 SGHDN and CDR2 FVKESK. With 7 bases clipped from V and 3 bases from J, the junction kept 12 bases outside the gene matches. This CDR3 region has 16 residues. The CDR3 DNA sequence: TGTGCCAGCAACCTCAAGGGGGGACTAGGAACAGATACGCAGTATTTT. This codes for CASNLKGGLGTDTQYF.

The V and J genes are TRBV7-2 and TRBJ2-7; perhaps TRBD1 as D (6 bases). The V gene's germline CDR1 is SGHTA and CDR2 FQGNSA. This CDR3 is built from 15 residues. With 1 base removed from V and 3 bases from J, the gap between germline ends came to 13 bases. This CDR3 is CASSLETGLDYEQYF. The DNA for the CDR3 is TGTGCCAGCAGCTTAGAAACAGGGTTGGACTACGAGCAGTACTTC. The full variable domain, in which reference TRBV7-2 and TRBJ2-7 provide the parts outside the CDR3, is GAGVSQSPSNKVTEKGKDVELRCDPISGHTALYWYRQSLGQGLEFLIYFQGNSAPDKSGLPSDRFSAERTGGSVSTLTIQRTQQEDSAVYLCASSLETGLDYEQYFGPGTRLTVT.

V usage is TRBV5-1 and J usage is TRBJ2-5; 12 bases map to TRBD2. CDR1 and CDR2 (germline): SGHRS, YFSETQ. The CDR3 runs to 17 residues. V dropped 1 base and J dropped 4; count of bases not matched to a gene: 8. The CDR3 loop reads CASSLTSGGRRLETQYF. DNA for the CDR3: TGCGCCAGCAGCTTGACTAGCGGGGGGCGTCGATTAGAGACCCAGTACTTC.

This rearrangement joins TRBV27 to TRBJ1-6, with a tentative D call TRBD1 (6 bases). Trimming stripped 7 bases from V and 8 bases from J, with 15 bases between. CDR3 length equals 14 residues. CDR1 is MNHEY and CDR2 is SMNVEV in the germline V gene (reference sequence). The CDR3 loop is CASTFRTDYSPLHF. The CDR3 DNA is TGTGCCAGCACCTTCCGGACAGATTATTCACCCCTCCACTTT.

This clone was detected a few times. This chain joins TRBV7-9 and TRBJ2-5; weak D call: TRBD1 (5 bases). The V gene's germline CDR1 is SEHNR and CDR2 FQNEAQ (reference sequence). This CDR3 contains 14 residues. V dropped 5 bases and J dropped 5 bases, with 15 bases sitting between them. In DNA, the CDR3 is TGTGCCAGCAGCCTGAGACAGACGCGGGAGACCCAGTACTTC. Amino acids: CASSLRQTRETQYF.

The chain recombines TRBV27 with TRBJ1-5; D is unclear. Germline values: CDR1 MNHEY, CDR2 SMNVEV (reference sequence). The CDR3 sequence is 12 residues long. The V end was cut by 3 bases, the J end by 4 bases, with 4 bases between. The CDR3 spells CASSFPNQPQHF. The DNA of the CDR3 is TGTGCCAGCAGTTTCCCTAATCAGCCCCAGCATTTT.